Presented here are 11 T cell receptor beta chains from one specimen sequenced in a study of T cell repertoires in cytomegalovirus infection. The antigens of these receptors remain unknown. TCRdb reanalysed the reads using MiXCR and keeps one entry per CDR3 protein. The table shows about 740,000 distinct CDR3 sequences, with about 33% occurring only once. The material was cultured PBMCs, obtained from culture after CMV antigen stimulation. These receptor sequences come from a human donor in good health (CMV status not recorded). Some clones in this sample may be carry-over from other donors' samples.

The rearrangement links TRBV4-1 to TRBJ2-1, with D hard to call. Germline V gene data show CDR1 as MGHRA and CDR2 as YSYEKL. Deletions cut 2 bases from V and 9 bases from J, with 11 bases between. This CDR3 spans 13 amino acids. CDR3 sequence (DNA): TGCGCCAGCAGCCAACCAGGATCGGGTGAGCAGTTCTTC. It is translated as CASSQPGSGEQFF.

The chain's CDR3 is CASSPVTGGNGYTF. In DNA form, the CDR3 reads TGTGCCAGCTCACCGGTAACAGGGGGCAATGGCTACACCTTC. The chain employs TRBV18 and TRBJ1-2; 9 bases align to TRBD1. Germline V gene sequence: CDR1 KGHSH, CDR2 LQKENI. CDR3 length equals 14 residues. The V and J ends lost 3 bases and 6 bases, in that order; junction bases with no gene match: 5.

The CDR3 DNA is TGCAGTGCTGCGAGACGGACCTCTGGAAACACCATATATTTT. It specifies CSAARRTSGNTIYF. The chain recombines TRBV20-1 with TRBJ1-3; no clear D gene. In germline, CDR1 is DFQATT, CDR2 SNEGSKA (reference sequence). Trimming removed 5 bases at V and 0 bases at J, with 11 bases between. The CDR3 is 14 residues long.

This CDR3 reads CASSGIGGNEQFF. In DNA form, the CDR3 reads TGTGCCAGCAGCGGGATTGGGGGCAATGAGCAGTTCTTC. This chain uses TRBV2 with TRBJ2-1, with D perhaps being TRBD1 or TRBD2 (5 bases each). Trimming stripped 6 bases from V and 6 bases from J, with 12 bases between. Germline CDR1 is SNHLY and CDR2 is FYNNEI. The CDR3 spans 13 residues.

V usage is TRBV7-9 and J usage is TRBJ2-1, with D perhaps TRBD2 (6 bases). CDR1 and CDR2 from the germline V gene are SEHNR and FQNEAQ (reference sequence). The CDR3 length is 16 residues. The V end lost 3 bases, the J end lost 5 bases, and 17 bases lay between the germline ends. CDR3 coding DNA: TGTGCCAGCAGCTTCCAAGGGACTTCTCGGAACAATGAGCAGTTCTTC. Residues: CASSFQGTSRNNEQFF. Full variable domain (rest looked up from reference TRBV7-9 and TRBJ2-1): DTGVSQNPRHKITKRGQNVTFRCDPISEHNRLYWYRQTLGQGPEFLTYFQNEAQLEKSRLLSDRFSAERPKGSFSTLEIQRTEQGDSAMYLCASSFQGTSRNNEQFFGPGTRLTVL.

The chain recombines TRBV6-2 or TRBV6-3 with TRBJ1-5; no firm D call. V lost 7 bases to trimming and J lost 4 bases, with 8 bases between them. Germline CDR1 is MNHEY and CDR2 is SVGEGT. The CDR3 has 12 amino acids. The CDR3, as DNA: TGTGCCAGCACCCGAAGAAATCAGCCCCAGCATTTT. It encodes CASTRRNQPQHF.

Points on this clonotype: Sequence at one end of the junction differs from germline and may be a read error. The DNA of the CDR3 is TGTGCCAGCAGCTACACTAGCGGGAGAGGTGATGAGAAGTTCTTC. It codes for CASSYTSGRGDEKFF. The chain links TRBV7-7 to TRBJ2-1, with TRBD2 matching 11 bases. The CDR3 loop spans 15 amino acids. Germline CDR1 reads SSHAT; CDR2 reads FNYEAQ (reference sequence).

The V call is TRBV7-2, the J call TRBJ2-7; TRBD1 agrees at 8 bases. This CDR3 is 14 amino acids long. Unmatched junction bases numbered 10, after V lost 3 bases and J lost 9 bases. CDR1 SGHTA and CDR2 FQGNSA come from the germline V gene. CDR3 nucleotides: TGTGCCAGCAGCTTTTTGGACAGGGCCGGTGGGCAGTACTTC. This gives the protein CASSFLDRAGGQYF.

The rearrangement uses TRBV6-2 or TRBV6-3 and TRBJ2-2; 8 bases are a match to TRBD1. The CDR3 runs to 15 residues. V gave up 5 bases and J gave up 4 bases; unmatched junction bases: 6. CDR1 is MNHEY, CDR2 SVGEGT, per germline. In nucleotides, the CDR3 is TGTGCCAGCAGTGGGACAGGCCGGCCCACCGGGGAGCTGTTTTTT. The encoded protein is CASSGTGRPTGELFF.

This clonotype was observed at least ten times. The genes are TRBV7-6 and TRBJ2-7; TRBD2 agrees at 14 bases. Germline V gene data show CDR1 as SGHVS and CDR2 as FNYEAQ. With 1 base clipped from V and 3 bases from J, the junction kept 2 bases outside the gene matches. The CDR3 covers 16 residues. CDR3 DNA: TGTGCCAGCAGCTTAGTGGGGACTAGCGGGAGCTACGAGCAGTACTTC. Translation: CASSLVGTSGSYEQYF.

The CDR3 region is CATFSPDTQYF. DNA of the CDR3: TGTGCCACCTTTTCACCAGATACGCAGTATTTT. This chain connects TRBV19 to TRBJ2-3; D gene uncertain. Germline assignment: CDR1 LNHDA and CDR2 SQIVND (reference sequence). The V gene lost 10 bases and the J gene lost 4 bases, with 9 bases spanning the gap. CDR3 length: 11 residues.